The rows below give T cell receptor beta chains drawn from one sample of a study of T cell responses to AZD1222 COVID-19 vaccine. Sequenced by immunoSEQ multiplex PCR; TCRdb stores in-frame clones only, minus some. Of 170,000 or so clones listed, about 90% are singletons. The sequences come from peripheral blood, collected on day 0 of AZD1222 vaccination. Receptors originate from an adult in good health. Both conserved end residues are part of each CDR3. Each record gives: J gene, V gene, D gene, CDR3 protein, CDR3 DNA. D genes are given only for firm matches.

J gene: TRBJ2-7; V gene: TRBV30; D gene: -; CDR3 protein: CAWSTGPYEQYF; CDR3 DNA: TGTGCCTGGAGTACCGGACCCTACGAGCAGTACTTC
J gene: TRBJ1-1; V gene: TRBV19; D gene: TRBD1; CDR3 protein: CASSPGTGGTEAFF; CDR3 DNA: TGTGCCAGTAGTCCCGGGACAGGGGGCACTGAAGCTTTCTTT
J gene: TRBJ2-1; V gene: TRBV2; D gene: TRBD2; CDR3 protein: CASKLAGGINEQFF; CDR3 DNA: TGTGCCAGTAAACTAGCGGGAGGGATCAATGAGCAGTTCTTC
J gene: TRBJ2-7; V gene: TRBV28; D gene: TRBD1; CDR3 protein: CASTSHRGSYEQYF; CDR3 DNA: TGTGCCAGCACCTCCCACAGGGGATCCTACGAGCAGTACTTC
J gene: TRBJ2-7; V gene: TRBV27; D gene: TRBD1; CDR3 protein: CATRRDRGQTYEQYF; CDR3 DNA: TGTGCCACCCGCCGCGACAGGGGCCAAACCTACGAGCAGTACTTC
J gene: TRBJ2-7; V gene: TRBV2; D gene: TRBD1; CDR3 protein: CASRSPGTGDYEQYF; CDR3 DNA: TGTGCCAGCAGATCCCCCGGGACAGGGGACTACGAGCAGTACTTC
J gene: TRBJ1-4; V gene: TRBV6-5; D gene: TRBD1; CDR3 protein: CASRDGTVNEKLFF; CDR3 DNA: TGTGCCAGCAGGGACGGGACAGTTAATGAAAAACTGTTTTTT
J gene: TRBJ2-1; V gene: TRBV28; D gene: TRBD1; CDR3 protein: CASSQSGTGGNEQFF; CDR3 DNA: TGTGCCAGCAGTCAGTCCGGGACAGGGGGCAATGAGCAGTTCTTC
J gene: TRBJ2-1; V gene: TRBV27; D gene: TRBD1; CDR3 protein: CASTPLSRDRGNNEQFF; CDR3 DNA: TGTGCCAGCACCCCCCTAAGCCGGGACAGGGGGAACAATGAGCAGTTCTTC
J gene: TRBJ1-1; V gene: TRBV6-4; D gene: -; CDR3 protein: CASSESVNTEAFF; CDR3 DNA: TGTGCCAGCAGTGAGTCAGTGAACACTGAAGCTTTCTTT
J gene: TRBJ2-5; V gene: TRBV7-9; D gene: -; CDR3 protein: CASSSRRGPETQYF; CDR3 DNA: TGTGCCAGCAGCTCACGGAGGGGCCCAGAGACCCAGTACTTC
J gene: TRBJ1-2; V gene: TRBV5-4; D gene: TRBD1; CDR3 protein: CASSLPGGLGYTF; CDR3 DNA: TGTGCCAGCAGCTTGCCAGGGGGTCTCGGCTACACCTTC